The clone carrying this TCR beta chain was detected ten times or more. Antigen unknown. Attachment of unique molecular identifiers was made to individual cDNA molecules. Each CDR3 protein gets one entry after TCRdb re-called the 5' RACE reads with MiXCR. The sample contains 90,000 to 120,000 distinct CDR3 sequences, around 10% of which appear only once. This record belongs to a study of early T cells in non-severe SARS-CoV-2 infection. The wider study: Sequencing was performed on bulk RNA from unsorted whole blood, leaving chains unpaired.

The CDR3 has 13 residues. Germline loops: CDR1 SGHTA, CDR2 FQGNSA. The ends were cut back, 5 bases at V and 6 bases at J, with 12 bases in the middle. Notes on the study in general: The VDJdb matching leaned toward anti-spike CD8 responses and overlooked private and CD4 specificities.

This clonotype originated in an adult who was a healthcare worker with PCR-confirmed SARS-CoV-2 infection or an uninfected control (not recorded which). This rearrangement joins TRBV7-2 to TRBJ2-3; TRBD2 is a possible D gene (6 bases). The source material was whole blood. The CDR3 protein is CASSPTRGDTQYF. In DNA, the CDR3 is TGTGCCAGCAGCCCCACCCGGGGGGATACGCAGTATTTT.